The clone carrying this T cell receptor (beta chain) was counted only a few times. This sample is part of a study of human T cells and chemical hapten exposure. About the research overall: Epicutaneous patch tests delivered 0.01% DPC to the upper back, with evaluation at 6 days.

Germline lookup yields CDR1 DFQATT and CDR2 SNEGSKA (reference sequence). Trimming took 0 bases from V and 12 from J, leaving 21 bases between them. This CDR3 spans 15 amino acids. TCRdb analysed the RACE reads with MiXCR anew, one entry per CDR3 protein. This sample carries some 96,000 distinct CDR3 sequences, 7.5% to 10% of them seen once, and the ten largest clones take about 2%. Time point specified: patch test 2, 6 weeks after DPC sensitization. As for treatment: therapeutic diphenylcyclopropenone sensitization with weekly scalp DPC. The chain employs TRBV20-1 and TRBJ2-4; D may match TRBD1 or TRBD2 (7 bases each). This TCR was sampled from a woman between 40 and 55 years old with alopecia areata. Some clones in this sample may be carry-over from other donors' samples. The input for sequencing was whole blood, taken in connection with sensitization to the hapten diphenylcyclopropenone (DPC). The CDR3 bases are TGCAGTGCTAGAGATAGTGTTAGGGGGCAGCGGGATCAGTACTTC. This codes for CSARDSVRGQRDQYF.